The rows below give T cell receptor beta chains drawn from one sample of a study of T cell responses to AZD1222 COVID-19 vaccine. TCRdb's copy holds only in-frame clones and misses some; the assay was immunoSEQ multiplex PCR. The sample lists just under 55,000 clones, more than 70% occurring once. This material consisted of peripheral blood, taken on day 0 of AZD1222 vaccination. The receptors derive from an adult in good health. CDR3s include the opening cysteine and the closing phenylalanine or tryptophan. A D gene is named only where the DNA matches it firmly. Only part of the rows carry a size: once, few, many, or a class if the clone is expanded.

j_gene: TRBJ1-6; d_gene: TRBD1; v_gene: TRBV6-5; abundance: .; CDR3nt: TGTGCCAGCAGTTCCCGGGACAGGGCCAATTCACCCCTCCACTTT; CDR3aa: CASSSRDRANSPLHF
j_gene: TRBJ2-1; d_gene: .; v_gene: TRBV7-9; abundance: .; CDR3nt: TGTGCCAGCAGCCCACCAGGGAGCTCCTACAATGAGCAGTTCTTC; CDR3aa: CASSPPGSSYNEQFF
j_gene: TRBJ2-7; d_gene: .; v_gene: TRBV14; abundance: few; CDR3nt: TGTGCCAGCAGCCAGAGCTCCTACGAGCAGTACTTC; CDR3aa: CASSQSSYEQYF
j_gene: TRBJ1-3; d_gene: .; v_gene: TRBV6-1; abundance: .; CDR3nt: TGTGCCAGCAGTGACGGAAACACCATATATTTT; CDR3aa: CASSDGNTIYF
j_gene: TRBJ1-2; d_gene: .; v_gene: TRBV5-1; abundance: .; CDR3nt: TGCGCCAGCAGCTTGGTCATTGACAGTGGCTACACCTTC; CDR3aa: CASSLVIDSGYTF
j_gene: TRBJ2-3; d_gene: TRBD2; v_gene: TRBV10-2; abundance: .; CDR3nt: TGCGCCAGCAGTACGGGACTAGCGGGATCTGATACGCAGTATTTT; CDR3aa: CASSTGLAGSDTQYF
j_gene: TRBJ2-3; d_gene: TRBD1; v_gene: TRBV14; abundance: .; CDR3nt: TGTGCCAGCAGCCAAGATGGGACAGGGGGCTTCACAGATACGCAGTATTTT; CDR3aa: CASSQDGTGGFTDTQYF
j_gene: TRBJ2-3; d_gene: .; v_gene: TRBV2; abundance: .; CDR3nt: TGTGCCAGCAGTTTGTTTAAGGGGCCCTTAGATACGCAGTATTTT; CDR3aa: CASSLFKGPLDTQYF
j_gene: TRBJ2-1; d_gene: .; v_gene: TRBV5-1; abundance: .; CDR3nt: TGCGCCAGCAGCTTGGGGGCCCAGGGGAACGAGCAGTTCTTC; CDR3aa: CASSLGAQGNEQFF
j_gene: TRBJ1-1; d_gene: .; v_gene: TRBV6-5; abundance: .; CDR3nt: TGTGCCAGCAGCTTCGGGGGCTGGGGCACTGAAGCTTTCTTT; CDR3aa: CASSFGGWGTEAFF
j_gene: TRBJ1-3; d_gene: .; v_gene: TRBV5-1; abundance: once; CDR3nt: TGCGCCAGCAGCCCAGCCCGGGCAAACTCTGGAAACACCATATATTTT; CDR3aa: CASSPARANSGNTIYF
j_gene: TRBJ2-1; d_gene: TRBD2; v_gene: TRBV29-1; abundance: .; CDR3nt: TGCAGCACATCCGGACTAGCGGTGAACAATGAGCAGTTCTTC; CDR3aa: CSTSGLAVNNEQFF
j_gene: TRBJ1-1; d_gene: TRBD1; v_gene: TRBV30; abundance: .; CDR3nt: TGTGCCTGTGGACAGGGGGGAACTGAAGCTTTCTTT; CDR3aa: CACGQGGTEAFF
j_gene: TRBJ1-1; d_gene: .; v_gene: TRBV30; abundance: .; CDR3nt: TGTGCCTGGACCACTGGGGCAATGAACACTGAAGCTTTCTTT; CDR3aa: CAWTTGAMNTEAFF
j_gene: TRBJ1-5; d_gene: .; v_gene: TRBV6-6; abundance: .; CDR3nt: TGTGCCAGTTTGGGGGCAGGGTCGAATCAGCCCCAGCATTTT; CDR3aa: CASLGAGSNQPQHF
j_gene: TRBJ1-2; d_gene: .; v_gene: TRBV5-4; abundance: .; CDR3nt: TGTGCCAGCAGCTTGAACAGGAACTATGGCTACACCTTC; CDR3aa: CASSLNRNYGYTF
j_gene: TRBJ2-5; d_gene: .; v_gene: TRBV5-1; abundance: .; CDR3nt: TGCGCCAGCAGCTCCGGTAGGTCCCAAGAGACCCAGTACTTC; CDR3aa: CASSSGRSQETQYF